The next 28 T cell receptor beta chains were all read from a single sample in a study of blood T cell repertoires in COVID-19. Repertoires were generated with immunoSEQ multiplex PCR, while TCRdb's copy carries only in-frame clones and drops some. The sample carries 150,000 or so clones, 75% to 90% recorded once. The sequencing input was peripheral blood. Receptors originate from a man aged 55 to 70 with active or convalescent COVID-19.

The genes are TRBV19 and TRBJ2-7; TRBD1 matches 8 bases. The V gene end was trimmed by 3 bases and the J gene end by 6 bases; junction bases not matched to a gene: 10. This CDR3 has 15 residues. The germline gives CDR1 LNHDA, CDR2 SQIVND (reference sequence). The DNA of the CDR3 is TGTGCCAGTAGTATGGACAGGGTTGGTAACGGCGAGCAGTACTTC. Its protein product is CASSMDRVGNGEQYF.

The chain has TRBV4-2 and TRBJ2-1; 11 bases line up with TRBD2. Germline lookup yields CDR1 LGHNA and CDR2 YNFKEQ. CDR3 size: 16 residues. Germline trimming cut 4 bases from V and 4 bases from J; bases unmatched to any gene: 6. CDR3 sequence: CASSRAGTSGYNEQFF. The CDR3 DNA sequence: TGTGCCAGCAGCCGCGCCGGGACTAGCGGATACAATGAGCAGTTCTTC.

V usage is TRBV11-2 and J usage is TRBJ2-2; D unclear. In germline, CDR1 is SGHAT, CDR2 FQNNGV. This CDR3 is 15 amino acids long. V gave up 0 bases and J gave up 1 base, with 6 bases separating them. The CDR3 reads CASSLECGNTGELFF. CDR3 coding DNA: TGTGCCAGCAGCTTAGAATGCGGGAACACCGGGGAGCTGTTTTTT.

This chain's CDR3 is CASSRTPGHSNTGELFF. In DNA, the CDR3 is TGTGCCAGCAGCAGAACACCGGGACACTCGAACACCGGGGAGCTGTTTTTT. The chain uses TRBV7-2 and TRBJ2-2, with D possibly matching TRBD1 (6 bases). This CDR3 has 17 residues. V was pared by 5 bases and J by 0 bases, with 16 bases between. CDR1 and CDR2 from the germline V gene are SGHTA and FQGNSA.

CDR3 sequence reads: CASSFPGTGGDEQFF. In nucleotides, the CDR3 is TGTGCCAGCAGTTTCCCCGGGACAGGGGGGGATGAGCAGTTCTTC. The chain uses TRBV28 and TRBJ2-1, with 11 nucleotides matching TRBD1. The CDR3 is 15 amino acids. J was trimmed by 8 bases and V by 3 bases; bases with no gene match: 6. Germline V CDR1 and CDR2: MDHEN, SYDVKM.

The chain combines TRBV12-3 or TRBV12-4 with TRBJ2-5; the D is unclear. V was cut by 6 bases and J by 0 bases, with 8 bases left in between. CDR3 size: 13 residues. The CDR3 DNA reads TGTGCCAGCAGCAAAACTCACCAAGAGACCCAGTACTTC. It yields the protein CASSKTHQETQYF.

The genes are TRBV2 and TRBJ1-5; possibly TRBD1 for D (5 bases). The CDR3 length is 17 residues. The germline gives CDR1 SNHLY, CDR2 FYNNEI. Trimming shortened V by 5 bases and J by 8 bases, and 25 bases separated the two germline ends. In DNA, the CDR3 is TGTGCCAGCAGTCTTGCTTTGGGTGCGGCCGCGGGGGAGCCCCAGCATTTT. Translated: CASSLALGAAAGEPQHF. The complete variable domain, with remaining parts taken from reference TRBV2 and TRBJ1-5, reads EPEVTQTPSHQVTQMGQEVILRCVPISNHLYFYWYRQILGQKVEFLVSFYNNEISEKSEIFDDQFSVERPDGSNFTLKIRSTKLEDSAMYFCASSLALGAAAGEPQHFGDGTRLSIL.

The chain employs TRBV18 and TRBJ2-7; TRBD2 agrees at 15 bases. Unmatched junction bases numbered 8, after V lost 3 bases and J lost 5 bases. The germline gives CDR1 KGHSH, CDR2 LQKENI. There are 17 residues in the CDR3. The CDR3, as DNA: TGTGCCAGCTCACCGAGCTCAGGACTAGCGGGGGGGCACGAGCAGTACTTC. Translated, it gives CASSPSSGLAGGHEQYF.

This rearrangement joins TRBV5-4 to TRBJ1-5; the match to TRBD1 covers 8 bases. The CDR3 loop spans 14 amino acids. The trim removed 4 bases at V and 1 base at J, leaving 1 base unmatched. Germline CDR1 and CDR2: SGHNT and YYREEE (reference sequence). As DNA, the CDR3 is TGTGCCAGCAGCCGACAGGGGAGCAATCAGCCCCAGCATTTT. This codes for CASSRQGSNQPQHF. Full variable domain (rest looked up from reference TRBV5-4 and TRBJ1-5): ETGVTQSPTHLIKTRGQQVTLRCSSQSGHNTVSWYQQALGQGPQFIFQYYREEENGRGNFPPRFSGLQFPNYSSELNVNALELDDSALYLCASSRQGSNQPQHFGDGTRLSIL.

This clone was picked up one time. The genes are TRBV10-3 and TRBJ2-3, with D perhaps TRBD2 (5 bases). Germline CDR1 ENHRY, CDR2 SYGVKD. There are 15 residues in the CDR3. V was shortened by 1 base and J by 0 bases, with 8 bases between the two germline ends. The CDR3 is CAISEFRTSTDTQYF. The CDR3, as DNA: TGTGCCATCAGTGAGTTTCGGACTAGCACAGATACGCAGTATTTT.

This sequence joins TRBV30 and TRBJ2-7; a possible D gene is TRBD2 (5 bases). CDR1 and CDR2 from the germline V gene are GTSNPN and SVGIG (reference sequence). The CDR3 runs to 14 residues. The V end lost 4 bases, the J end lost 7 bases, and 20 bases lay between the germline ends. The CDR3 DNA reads TGTGCCTGGACTCACGACGGAGGAACACGAGAGCAGTACTTC. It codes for CAWTHDGGTREQYF. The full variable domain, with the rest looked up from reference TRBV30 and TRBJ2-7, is SQTIHQWPATLVQPVGSPLSLECTVEGTSNPNLYWYRQAAGRGLQLLFYSVGIGQISSEVPQNLSASRPQDRQFILSSKKLLLSDSGFYLCAWTHDGGTREQYFGPGTRLTVT.

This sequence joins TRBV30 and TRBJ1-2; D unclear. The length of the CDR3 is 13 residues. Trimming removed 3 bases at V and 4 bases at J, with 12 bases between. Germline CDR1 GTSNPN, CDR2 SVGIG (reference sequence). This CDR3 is CAWRTQAGYGYTF. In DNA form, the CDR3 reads TGTGCCTGGAGGACGCAGGCGGGCTATGGCTACACCTTC.

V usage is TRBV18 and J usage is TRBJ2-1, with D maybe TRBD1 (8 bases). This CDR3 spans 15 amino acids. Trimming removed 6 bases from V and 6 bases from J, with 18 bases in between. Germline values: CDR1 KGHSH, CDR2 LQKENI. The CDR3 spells CASSQGAGAGNEQFF. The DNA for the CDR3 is TGTGCCAGCTCCCAGGGGGCGGGAGCTGGCAATGAGCAGTTCTTC.

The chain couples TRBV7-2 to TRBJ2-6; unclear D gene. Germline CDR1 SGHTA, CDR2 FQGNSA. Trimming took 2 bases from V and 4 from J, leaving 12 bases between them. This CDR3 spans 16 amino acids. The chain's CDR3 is CASSLPVVSGANVLTF. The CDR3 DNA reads TGTGCCAGCAGCTTACCGGTGGTATCCGGGGCCAACGTCCTGACTTTC.

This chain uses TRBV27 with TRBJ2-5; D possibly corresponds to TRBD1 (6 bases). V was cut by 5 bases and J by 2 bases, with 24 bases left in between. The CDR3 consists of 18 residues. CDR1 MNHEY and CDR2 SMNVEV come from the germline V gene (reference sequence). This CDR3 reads CASSDSTGASPFQETQYF. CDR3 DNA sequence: TGTGCCAGCAGTGACTCGACAGGAGCCTCTCCCTTTCAAGAGACCCAGTACTTC.

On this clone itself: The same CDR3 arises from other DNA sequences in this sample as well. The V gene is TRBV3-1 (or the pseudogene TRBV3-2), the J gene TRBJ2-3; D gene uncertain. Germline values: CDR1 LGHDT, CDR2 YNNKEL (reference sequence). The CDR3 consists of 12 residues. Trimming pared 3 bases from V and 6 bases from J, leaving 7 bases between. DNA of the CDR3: TGTGCCAGCAGCCAGAGTTCGGATACGCAGTATTTT. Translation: CASSQSSDTQYF.

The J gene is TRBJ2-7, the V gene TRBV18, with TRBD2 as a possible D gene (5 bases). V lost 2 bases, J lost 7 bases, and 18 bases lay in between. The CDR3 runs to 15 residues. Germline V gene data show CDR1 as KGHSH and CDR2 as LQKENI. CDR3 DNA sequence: TGTGCCAGCTCACCATCAAGACATACCCGAGGGGAGCAGTACTTC. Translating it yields CASSPSRHTRGEQYF.

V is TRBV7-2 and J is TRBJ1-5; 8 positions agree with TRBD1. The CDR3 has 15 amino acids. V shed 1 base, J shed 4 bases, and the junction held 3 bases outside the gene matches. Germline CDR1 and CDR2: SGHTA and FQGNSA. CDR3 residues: CASSLEDRANQPQHF. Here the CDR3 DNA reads TGTGCCAGCAGCTTAGAGGACAGGGCGAATCAGCCCCAGCATTTT.

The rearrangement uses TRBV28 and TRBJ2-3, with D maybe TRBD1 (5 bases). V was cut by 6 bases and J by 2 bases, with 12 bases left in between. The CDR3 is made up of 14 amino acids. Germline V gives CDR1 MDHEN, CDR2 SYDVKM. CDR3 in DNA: TGTGCCAGCAGGCAGGGCGGAAACACAGATACGCAGTATTTT. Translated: CASRQGGNTDTQYF. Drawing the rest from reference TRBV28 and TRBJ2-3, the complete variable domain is DVKVTQSSRYLVKRTGEKVFLECVQDMDHENMFWYRQDPGLGLRLIYFSYDVKMKEKGDIPEGYSVSREKKERFSLILESASTNQTSMYLCASRQGGNTDTQYFGPGTRLTVL.

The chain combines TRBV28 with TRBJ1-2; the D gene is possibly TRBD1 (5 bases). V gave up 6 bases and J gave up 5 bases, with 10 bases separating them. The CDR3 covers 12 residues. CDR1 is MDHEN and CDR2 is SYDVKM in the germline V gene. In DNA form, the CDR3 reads TGTGCCAGCAGCCAGGGAAATTATGGCTACACCTTC. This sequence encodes CASSQGNYGYTF.

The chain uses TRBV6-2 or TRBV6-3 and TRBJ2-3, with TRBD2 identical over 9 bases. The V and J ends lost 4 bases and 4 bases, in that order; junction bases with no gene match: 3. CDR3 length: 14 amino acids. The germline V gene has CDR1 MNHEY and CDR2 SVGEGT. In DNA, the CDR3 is TGTGCCAGCAGTTTGGGACTAGCATCAGATACGCAGTATTTT. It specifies CASSLGLASDTQYF.

The CDR3 spells CASSTGDTFNYGYTF. CDR3 bases: TGTGCCAGTAGTACGGGAGACACGTTCAACTATGGCTACACCTTC. The rearrangement joins TRBV19 to TRBJ1-2; D gene uncertain. Germline V gene lookup returns CDR1 LNHDA and CDR2 SQIVND (reference sequence). The CDR3 has 15 residues. Trimming took 4 bases from V and 2 from J, leaving 14 bases between them.

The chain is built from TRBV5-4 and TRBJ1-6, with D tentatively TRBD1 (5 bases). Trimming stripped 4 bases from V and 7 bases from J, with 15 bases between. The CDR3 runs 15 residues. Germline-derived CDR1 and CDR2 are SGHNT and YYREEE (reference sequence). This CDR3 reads CASSPRVGQNSPLHF. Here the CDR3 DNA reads TGTGCCAGCAGCCCGCGAGTGGGGCAGAATTCACCCCTCCACTTT.

The CDR3 nucleotides are TGTGCAAGTCGCTTAGGGGCGACTAGCGGGGGGGCAATGAAGGAGACCCAGTACTTC. This encodes CASRLGATSGGAMKETQYF. The chain couples TRBV12-2 to TRBJ2-5; TRBD2, the table's D call, lacks a check against the DNA. TRBV12-2 is given as a pseudogene. The CDR3 extends over 19 amino acids.

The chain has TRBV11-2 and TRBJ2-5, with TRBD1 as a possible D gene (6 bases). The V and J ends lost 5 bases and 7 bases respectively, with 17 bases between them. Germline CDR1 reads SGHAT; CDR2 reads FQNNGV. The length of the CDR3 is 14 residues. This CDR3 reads CASSPLMGAGTQYF. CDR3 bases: TGTGCCAGCAGCCCCCTCATGGGGGCGGGGACCCAGTACTTC.

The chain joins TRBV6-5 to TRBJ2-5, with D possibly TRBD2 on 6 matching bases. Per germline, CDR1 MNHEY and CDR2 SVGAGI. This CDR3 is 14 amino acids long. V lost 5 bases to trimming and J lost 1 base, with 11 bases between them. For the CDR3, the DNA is TGTGCCAGCAGTCCGGGACTGCGCCAAGAGACCCAGTACTTC. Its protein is CASSPGLRQETQYF.

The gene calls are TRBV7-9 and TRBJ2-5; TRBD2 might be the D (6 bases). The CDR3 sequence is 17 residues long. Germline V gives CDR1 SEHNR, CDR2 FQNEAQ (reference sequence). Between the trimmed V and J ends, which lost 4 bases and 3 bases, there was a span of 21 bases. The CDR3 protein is CASSYPSGGGLKETQYF. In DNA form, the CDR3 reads TGTGCCAGCAGCTACCCCTCCGGGGGAGGCCTTAAAGAGACCCAGTACTTC. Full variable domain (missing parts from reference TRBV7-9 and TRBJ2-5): DTGVSQNPRHKITKRGQNVTFRCDPISEHNRLYWYRQTLGQGPEFLTYFQNEAQLEKSRLLSDRFSAERPKGSFSTLEIQRTEQGDSAMYLCASSYPSGGGLKETQYFGPGTRLLVL.

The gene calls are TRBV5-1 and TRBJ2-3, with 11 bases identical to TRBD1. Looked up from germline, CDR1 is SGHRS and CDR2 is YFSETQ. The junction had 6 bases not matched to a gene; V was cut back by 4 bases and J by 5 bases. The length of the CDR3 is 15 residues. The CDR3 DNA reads TGCGCCAGCAGCATAGGGACAGGGGGTGGAGATACGCAGTATTTT. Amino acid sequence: CASSIGTGGGDTQYF.